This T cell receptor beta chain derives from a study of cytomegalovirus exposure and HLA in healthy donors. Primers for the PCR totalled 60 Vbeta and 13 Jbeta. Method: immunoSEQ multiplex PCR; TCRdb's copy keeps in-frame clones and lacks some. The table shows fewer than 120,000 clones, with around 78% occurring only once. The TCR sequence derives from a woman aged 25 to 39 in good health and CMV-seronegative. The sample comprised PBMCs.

The CDR3 is CASSTGQPNQPQHF. DNA for the CDR3: TGCGCCAGCAGCACCGGACAGCCAAATCAGCCCCAGCATTTT. The chain couples TRBV5-1 to TRBJ1-5, with a weak D call TRBD1 (6 bases). V was clipped by 4 bases and J by 4 bases, with 12 bases between them. Germline V CDR1 and CDR2: SGHRS, YFSETQ. CDR3 length: 14 residues.